These T cell receptor beta chains were read from a single sample in a study of T cells in tuberculosis. Assay: immunoSEQ multiplex PCR; the TCRdb copy retains only in-frame clones and omits some. The sample shows around 45,000 clones, roughly 94% of them seen only once. The sample consisted of PBMCs. Receptors were obtained from a donor aged 10-29 years with latent tuberculosis or without tuberculosis infection. Some clones in this sample may be carry-over from other donors' samples. The CDR3 runs from the conserved cysteine through the conserved F or W. D genes are given only for firm matches. A row's size may be missing; if present it is once, few, many or a size class.

v_gene	abundance	d_gene	j_gene	CDR3aa	CDR3nt
TRBV28	-	TRBD2	TRBJ2-2	CASSSPSGNTGELFF	TGTGCCAGCAGCTCCCCTAGCGGGAACACCGGGGAGCTGTTTTTT
TRBV6-6	-	-	TRBJ2-5	CASSYMRTQYF	TGTGCCAGCAGTTACATGCGGACCCAGTACTTC
TRBV6-1	-	-	TRBJ2-1	CASSEALDYYNEQFF	TGTGCCAGCAGTGAAGCCCTCGACTACTACAATGAGCAGTTCTTC
TRBV14	once	-	TRBJ2-7	CASSQEDPNRISYEQYF	TGTGCCAGCAGCCAAGAAGACCCAAACAGGATTAGCTACGAGCAGTACTTC
TRBV28	-	-	TRBJ2-7	CASSLGAGPAYEQYF	TGTGCCAGCAGTTTGGGGGCTGGGCCAGCCTACGAGCAGTACTTC
TRBV5-6	-	-	TRBJ2-5	CASSLVPLGRETQYF	TGTGCCAGCAGCTTGGTCCCTCTGGGCCGGGAGACCCAGTACTTC
TRBV18	-	-	TRBJ2-7	CASSGDSDEQYF	TGTGCCAGCTCAGGAGACAGTGACGAGCAGTACTTC
TRBV27	-	TRBD1	TRBJ1-3	CASSFTGTGSGAGNTIYF	TGTGCCAGCAGTTTCACAGGGACAGGGAGTGGAGCTGGAAACACCATATATTTT
TRBV4-3	-	TRBD1	TRBJ2-3	CASSQDFAQGAHTQYF	TGCGCCAGCAGCCAAGATTTCGCACAGGGGGCACATACGCAGTATTTT
TRBV6-5	-	-	TRBJ2-7	CASSYELHEQYF	TGTGCCAGCAGTTATGAGCTCCACGAGCAGTACTTC
TRBV7-9	few	-	TRBJ1-1	CASSSNLNTEAFF	TGTGCCAGCAGCTCCAACTTGAACACTGAAGCTTTCTTT
TRBV29-1	-	TRBD2	TRBJ2-6	CSVFGGASGANVLTF	TGCAGCGTCTTCGGGGGGGCCTCTGGGGCCAACGTCCTGACTTTC
TRBV9	once	-	TRBJ2-2	CASSLLRGGELFF	TGTGCCAGCAGCCTTTTAAGGGGGGGGGAGCTGTTTTTT
TRBV29-1	-	-	TRBJ2-5	CSVVFNEGTQYF	TGCAGCGTTGTTTTTAACGAGGGGACCCAGTACTTC
TRBV10-1	-	-	TRBJ1-1	CASSARGGNTEAFF	TGCGCCAGCAGTGCCCGAGGAGGGAACACTGAAGCTTTCTTT
TRBV6-5	-	TRBD1	TRBJ1-3	CASSRDSSGNTIYF	TGTGCCAGCAGTAGGGACAGCTCGGGAAACACCATATATTTT